The clone carrying this TCR beta chain was counted only a few times. Antigen: not known. As it was prepared, the TCRbeta library received unique molecular identifiers. TCRdb analysed the PCR reads with MiXCR anew, one entry per CDR3 protein. The data contain about a million distinct CDR3 sequences, 25% to 35% of them singletons. The germline CDR1 and CDR2 sequences are SGHRS and YFSETQ. Deletions cut 0 bases from V and 3 bases from J, with 7 bases between. This CDR3 comprises 14 residues. These data belong to a study of T-cell reconstitution after alpha-beta-depleted transplantation in children. Whole-study results and caveats: Some patients showed high day-60 TCRbeta diversity, which derived from surviving recipient T cells and thymic progenitors. Newly produced T cells mostly accounted for T-cell counts and diversity one year post-transplant. It was reported that alpha-beta T cells came from several hundred expanded graft clones (about two months after transplant).

Specimen: PBMCs, mostly from graft donor cells, collected 360 days after TCRalphabeta/CD19-depleted stem cell transplant. This chain uses TRBV5-1 with TRBJ2-1; D is perhaps TRBD2 (5 bases). This TCR derives from a boy under three years old who had a stem cell transplant for SCID, so the T cells may come from the graft donor. CDR3 amino acids: CASSLVEDYNEQFF. CDR3 DNA sequence: TGCGCCAGCAGCTTGGTGGAGGACTACAATGAGCAGTTCTTC. Based on the CDR3 plus reference TRBV5-1 and TRBJ2-1, the full variable domain is KAGVTQTPRYLIKTRGQQVTLSCSPISGHRSVSWYQQTPGQGLQFLFEYFSETQRNKGNFPGRFSGRQFSNSRSEMNVSTLELGDSALYLCASSLVEDYNEQFFGPGTRLTVL.